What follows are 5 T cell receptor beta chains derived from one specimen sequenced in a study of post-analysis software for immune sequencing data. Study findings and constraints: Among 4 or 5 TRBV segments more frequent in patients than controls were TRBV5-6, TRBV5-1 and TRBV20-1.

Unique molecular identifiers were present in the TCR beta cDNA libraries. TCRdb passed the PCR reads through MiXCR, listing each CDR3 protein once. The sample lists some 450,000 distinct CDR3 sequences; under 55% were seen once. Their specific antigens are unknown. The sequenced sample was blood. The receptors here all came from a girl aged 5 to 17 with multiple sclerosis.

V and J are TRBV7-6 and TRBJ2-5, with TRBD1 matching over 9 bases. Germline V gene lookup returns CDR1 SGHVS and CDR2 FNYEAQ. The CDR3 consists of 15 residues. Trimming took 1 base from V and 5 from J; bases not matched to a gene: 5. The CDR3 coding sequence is TGTGCCAGCAGCTTAGAACAGGGGGCTCAGGAGACCCAGTACTTC. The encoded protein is CASSLEQGAQETQYF.

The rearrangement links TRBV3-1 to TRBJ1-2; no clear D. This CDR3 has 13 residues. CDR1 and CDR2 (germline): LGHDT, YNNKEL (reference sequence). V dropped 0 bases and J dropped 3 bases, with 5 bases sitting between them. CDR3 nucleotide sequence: TGTGCCAGCAGCCAAGAGGGGTACTATGGCTACACCTTC. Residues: CASSQEGYYGYTF.

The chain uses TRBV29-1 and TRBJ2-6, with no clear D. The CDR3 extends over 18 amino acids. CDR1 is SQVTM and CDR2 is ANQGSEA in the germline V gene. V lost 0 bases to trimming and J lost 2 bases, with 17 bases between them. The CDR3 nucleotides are TGCAGCGTTGAAGATGCATTGTCTGGGGTTCCTGGGGCCAACGTCCTGACTTTC. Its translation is CSVEDALSGVPGANVLTF.

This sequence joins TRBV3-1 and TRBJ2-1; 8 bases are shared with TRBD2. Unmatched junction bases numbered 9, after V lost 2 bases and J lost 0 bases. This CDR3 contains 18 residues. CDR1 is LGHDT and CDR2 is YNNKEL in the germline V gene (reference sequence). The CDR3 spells CASSQFPGTSGSYNEQFF. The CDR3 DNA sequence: TGTGCCAGCAGCCAATTTCCCGGTACTAGCGGCTCCTACAATGAGCAGTTCTTC.

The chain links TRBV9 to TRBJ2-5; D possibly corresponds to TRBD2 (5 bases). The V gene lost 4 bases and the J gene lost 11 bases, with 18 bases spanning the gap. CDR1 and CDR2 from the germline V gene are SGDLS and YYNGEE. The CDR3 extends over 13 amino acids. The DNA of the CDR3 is TGTGCCAGCAGCCCCGACACTAGAACGGAGCAGTACTTC. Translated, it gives CASSPDTRTEQYF. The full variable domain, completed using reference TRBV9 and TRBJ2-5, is DSGVTQTPKHLITATGQRVTLRCSPRSGDLSVYWYQQSLDQGLQFLIQYYNGEERAKGNILERFSAQQFPDLHSELNLSSLELGDSALYFCASSPDTRTEQYFGPGTRLLVL.